This T cell receptor (beta chain) is from a study of blood T cell repertoires in COVID-19. Study context: Sites in the United States, Italy and Spain provided acute and convalescent COVID-19 samples. Nucleic acid was either cDNA or gDNA, and it came from T cells, B-cell-depleted T cells, or PBMCs.

J was trimmed by 4 bases and V by 7 bases; bases with no gene match: 6. The CDR3 extends over 15 amino acids. The germline CDR1 and CDR2 sequences are LNHDA and SQIVND (reference sequence). Per the original methods: Estimation of nucleated cell counts was performed using reference gene primer amplification. Profiled with immunoSEQ multiplex PCR; TCRdb holds only in-frame clones, not every one. V and J calls and clone size follow that table, whereas D and trimming were derived from the DNA. The sample includes 90,000 to 150,000 clones, roughly nine tenths of them seen just once. Source material: peripheral blood. The source of this sequence is a human donor in a cohort sampled during active COVID-19. The chain uses TRBV19 and TRBJ2-6, with 8 bases lining up with TRBD2. DNA for the CDR3: TGTGCCAGTACCCCGGGAGGGAGCGGGGCCAACGTCCTGACTTTC. Its protein is CASTPGGSGANVLTF.